The 32 T cell receptor beta chains below were found in one sample sequenced in a study of radiation and T cells in renal cell carcinoma. Sample time point: blood 4 weeks post-SBRT, at nephrectomy. Described treatment: 15 Gy SBRT to primary tumor, nephrectomy 4 weeks later. Here immunoSEQ multiplex PCR was the method, and the copy in TCRdb shows in-frame clones only, minus some. The sample contains 140,000 to 150,000 clones, around 88% of which appear only once. Sample: blood, taken from a patient whose treatment included radiotherapy and nephrectomy. All receptors come from a woman in her forties or fifties with renal cell carcinoma.

CDR3 in amino acids: CASSTPQETQYF. DNA of the CDR3: TGTGCCAGCAGCACGCCGCAAGAGACCCAGTACTTC. The chain couples TRBV5-6 to TRBJ2-5; D unresolved. This CDR3 comprises 12 residues. V lost 4 bases and J lost 2, with 6 bases in between. CDR1 SGHDT and CDR2 YYEEEE come from the germline V gene. Full variable domain (rest looked up from reference TRBV5-6 and TRBJ2-5): DAGVTQSPTHLIKTRGQQVTLRCSPKSGHDTVSWYQQALGQGPQFIFQYYEEEERQRGNFPDRFSGHQFPNYSSELNVNALLLGDSALYLCASSTPQETQYFGPGTRLLVL.

This chain uses TRBV9 with TRBJ2-5; 9 nucleotides agree with TRBD1. The CDR3 runs 14 residues. The junction had 5 bases not matched to a gene; V was cut back by 3 bases and J by 5 bases. Germline CDR1 SGDLS, CDR2 YYNGEE. The CDR3 protein is CASSDGQGWETQYF. DNA for the CDR3: TGTGCCAGCAGCGACGGACAGGGGTGGGAGACCCAGTACTTC.

The gene calls are TRBV2 and TRBJ2-7; D not certain. Germline loops: CDR1 SNHLY, CDR2 FYNNEI. The CDR3 is 11 amino acids. Between the trimmed V and J ends, which lost 4 bases and 4 bases, there was a span of 5 bases. CDR3 DNA: TGTGCCAGCAGTGCTTTGTACGAGCAGTACTTC. Protein: CASSALYEQYF. The full variable domain, completed using reference TRBV2 and TRBJ2-7, is EPEVTQTPSHQVTQMGQEVILRCVPISNHLYFYWYRQILGQKVEFLVSFYNNEISEKSEIFDDQFSVERPDGSNFTLKIRSTKLEDSAMYFCASSALYEQYFGPGTRLTVT.

V and J are TRBV5-1 and TRBJ2-7; 11 bases agree with TRBD2. CDR3 size: 15 residues. After removal of 6 bases from V and 3 bases from J, the junction contained 8 bases not matched to a gene. Germline V CDR1 and CDR2: SGHRS, YFSETQ. The CDR3 sequence is CASKILAGAGYEQYF. Here the CDR3 DNA reads TGCGCCAGCAAGATACTAGCGGGAGCAGGCTACGAGCAGTACTTC. Variable domain in full (rest from reference TRBV5-1 and TRBJ2-7): KAGVTQTPRYLIKTRGQQVTLSCSPISGHRSVSWYQQTPGQGLQFLFEYFSETQRNKGNFPGRFSGRQFSNSRSEMNVSTLELGDSALYLCASKILAGAGYEQYFGPGTRLTVT.

V gene TRBV6-1 combines with J gene TRBJ1-1, with D unresolved. CDR3 length: 14 residues. V was trimmed by 6 bases and J by 1 base, leaving 12 bases between them. Germline CDR1 is MNHNS and CDR2 is SASEGT. CDR3 coding DNA: TGTGCCAGCAGGAGGGAGAGATCGAACACTGAAGCTTTCTTT. Its translation: CASRRERSNTEAFF.

The CDR3 DNA reads TGTGCCAGCTCACCAATGGGCGGGAGTTCAGATACGCAGTATTTT. This gives the protein CASSPMGGSSDTQYF. The chain carries TRBV18 and TRBJ2-3; TRBD2 agrees at 7 bases. V trimming: 2 bases; J trimming: 4 bases; junction bases outside the gene matches: 6. This CDR3 is 15 amino acids long. CDR1 and CDR2 (germline): KGHSH, LQKENI.

This clone has more than one count but fewer than ten. The genes are TRBV11-2 and TRBJ2-2; D possibly corresponds to TRBD2 (6 bases). The germline gives CDR1 SGHAT, CDR2 FQNNGV. CDR3 size: 13 residues. V shed 5 bases and J shed 7 bases, with 11 bases lying between them. Here the CDR3 DNA reads TGTGCCAGCAGCACCGGGACTGACGGGGAGCTGTTTTTT. It codes for CASSTGTDGELFF.

The chain employs TRBV7-6 and TRBJ2-7, with D perhaps matching TRBD2 (6 bases). Trimming removed 5 bases at V and 1 base at J, with 12 bases between. CDR1 and CDR2 from the germline V gene are SGHVS and FNYEAQ. CDR3 length: 14 residues. CDR3 protein: CASSPEGLSYEQYF. CDR3 sequence (DNA): TGTGCCAGCAGCCCGGAGGGATTGTCCTACGAGCAGTACTTC.

The V call is TRBV10-1, the J call TRBJ1-1; D unclear. V was cut by 3 bases and J by 6 bases, with 8 bases left in between. The CDR3 consists of 12 residues. Germline V gene sequence: CDR1 WNHNN, CDR2 SYGVQD (reference sequence). The CDR3 sequence: CASSDGTPEAFF. CDR3 bases: TGCGCCAGCAGTGATGGAACACCTGAAGCTTTCTTT.

The chain combines TRBV6-5 with TRBJ2-4; 11 bases fit TRBD2. CDR3 size: 14 residues. The germline V gene has CDR1 MNHEY and CDR2 SVGAGI. The V gene end was trimmed by 6 bases and the J gene end by 7 bases; junction bases not matched to a gene: 5. The CDR3: CASRLGLAVNIQYF. CDR3 sequence (DNA): TGTGCCAGCAGACTGGGACTAGCGGTCAACATTCAGTACTTC.

The chain recombines TRBV5-6 with TRBJ2-2, with no clear D. This CDR3 region has 16 residues. Germline V gene lookup returns CDR1 SGHDT and CDR2 YYEEEE. V lost 3 bases, J lost 0 bases, and 12 bases lay in between. CDR3 residues: CASSSTAQTNTGELFF. CDR3 DNA sequence: TGTGCCAGCAGCTCCACTGCCCAAACGAACACCGGGGAGCTGTTTTTT.

The rearrangement joins TRBV2 to TRBJ2-7; D is unclear. The germline gives CDR1 SNHLY, CDR2 FYNNEI. V lost 4 bases and J lost 2, with 3 bases in between. The CDR3 is 11 amino acids. CDR3 loop: CASSVPYEQYF. The CDR3 DNA is TGTGCCAGCAGTGTTCCCTACGAGCAGTACTTC.

DNA of the CDR3: TGTGCCAGCAGACTATCTTCCGGAGGGTACACCGGGGAGCTGTTTTTT. It specifies CASRLSSGGYTGELFF. This chain connects TRBV6-4 to TRBJ2-2, with D maybe TRBD2 (6 bases). CDR1 is MRHNA and CDR2 is SNTAGT in the germline V gene. Trimming took 6 bases from V and 3 from J, leaving 17 bases between them. The CDR3 covers 16 residues.

This rearrangement joins TRBV30 to TRBJ1-6; tentatively, D is TRBD1 (6 bases). This CDR3 is built from 15 residues. Trimming cost V 1 base and J 7 bases, with 14 bases left between them. The V gene's germline CDR1 is GTSNPN and CDR2 SVGIG (reference sequence). The chain's CDR3 is CAWSGESGVNSPLHF. DNA for the CDR3: TGTGCCTGGAGTGGGGAGTCAGGGGTGAATTCACCCCTCCACTTT. Variable domain in full (rest from reference TRBV30 and TRBJ1-6): SQTIHQWPATLVQPVGSPLSLECTVEGTSNPNLYWYRQAAGRGLQLLFYSVGIGQISSEVPQNLSASRPQDRQFILSSKKLLLSDSGFYLCAWSGESGVNSPLHFGNGTRLTVT.

In its sample, this clone was seen once. The chain links TRBV28 to TRBJ1-1; perhaps TRBD1 as D (5 bases). The CDR3 covers 13 residues. Trimming left V 1 base short and J 9 bases short, with 12 bases between. Per germline, CDR1 MDHEN and CDR2 SYDVKM. The CDR3 sequence: CASSLSPGPKAFF. CDR3 DNA: TGTGCCAGCAGTTTATCTCCGGGACCGAAAGCTTTCTTT.

The chain joins TRBV27 to TRBJ1-2; D perhaps matches TRBD1 (5 bases). CDR1 and CDR2 (germline): MNHEY, SMNVEV (reference sequence). This CDR3 spans 17 amino acids. Trimming removed 0 bases at V and 0 bases at J, with 14 bases between. The CDR3 protein is CASSLSGTRSPNYGYTF. The CDR3 nucleotides are TGTGCCAGCAGTTTATCGGGGACTAGGAGTCCTAACTATGGCTACACCTTC.

V and J are TRBV6-5 and TRBJ1-2; D ambiguous. This CDR3 has 14 amino acids. V lost 5 bases and J lost 4, with 14 bases in between. Germline CDR1 and CDR2: MNHEY and SVGAGI. The CDR3 DNA is TGTGCCAGCAGTACTCTGGGTACGGCCTATGGCTACACCTTC. It encodes CASSTLGTAYGYTF.

The chain links TRBV7-2 to TRBJ2-7; TRBD2 agrees at 7 bases. This CDR3 is built from 14 residues. J lost 3 bases, V lost 2 bases, and 4 bases had no gene match. Germline V gene sequence: CDR1 SGHTA, CDR2 FQGNSA. The CDR3 sequence: CASSLNRGDYEQYF. The CDR3 DNA follows: TGTGCCAGCAGCTTAAATCGGGGGGACTACGAGCAGTACTTC.

The chain combines TRBV10-3 with TRBJ2-1; possibly TRBD2 for D (6 bases). The CDR3 is 15 amino acids. Trimming took 2 bases from V and 6 from J, leaving 14 bases between them. Germline V gene data show CDR1 as ENHRY and CDR2 as SYGVKD. The CDR3 sequence is CAISEGREDFNEQFF. The CDR3 bases are TGTGCCATCAGTGAGGGGCGGGAAGATTTCAATGAGCAGTTCTTC.

The chain joins TRBV4-1 to TRBJ2-7, with TRBD2 matching 10 bases. The V gene's germline CDR1 is MGHRA and CDR2 YSYEKL. CDR3 length: 16 amino acids. Trimming at V came to 1 base and at J to 1 base, leaving 4 bases not matched to a gene. The CDR3 reads CASSQGLAGPSYEQYF. As DNA, the CDR3 is TGCGCCAGCAGCCAAGGACTAGCGGGCCCATCCTACGAGCAGTACTTC.

The gene calls are TRBV2 and TRBJ2-7; D is tentatively TRBD1 or TRBD2 (6 bases each). V was pared by 9 bases and J by 4 bases, with 16 bases between. The CDR3 sequence is 13 residues long. Germline V lookup: CDR1 SNHLY, CDR2 FYNNEI. CDR3 nucleotide sequence: TGTGCCAGTCGGGAGCAGGGGAAATACGAGCAGTACTTC. Encoded protein: CASREQGKYEQYF.

Here the CDR3 DNA reads TGTGCCATCAGTGAGTCCCGGTCCACCTACAATGAGCAGTTCTTC. This codes for CAISESRSTYNEQFF. This sequence joins TRBV10-3 and TRBJ2-1, with unresolved D. Germline CDR1 reads ENHRY; CDR2 reads SYGVKD. This CDR3 has 15 residues. Trimming stripped 0 bases from V and 2 bases from J, with 8 bases between.

This chain joins TRBV7-2 and TRBJ1-5; D remains ambiguous. The CDR3 runs to 17 residues. V lost 6 bases, J lost 2 bases, and 20 bases lay in between. Germline-derived CDR1 and CDR2 are SGHTA and FQGNSA. CDR3 DNA sequence: TGTGCCAGCAGTTCCGGGCCAACCACTTTGGGCAATCAGCCCCAGCATTTT. Encoded protein: CASSSGPTTLGNQPQHF.

CDR3 residues: CASARTGGIYEQYF. The CDR3 bases are TGTGCCAGCGCTCGGACAGGGGGCATCTACGAGCAGTACTTC. The chain joins TRBV6-6 to TRBJ2-7; 11 bases are a match to TRBD1. In germline, CDR1 is MNHNY, CDR2 SVGAGI (reference sequence). J gave up 3 bases and V 8 bases, and 6 bases lay outside the gene matches. This CDR3 spans 14 amino acids.

CDR3 DNA sequence: TGCGCCAGCAGCTTGGCTCAGGGGACCTACAATGAGCAGTTCTTC. Translating gives CASSLAQGTYNEQFF. The rearrangement uses TRBV5-1 and TRBJ2-1; maybe TRBD1 (6 bases). Germline CDR1 and CDR2: SGHRS and YFSETQ. The CDR3 has 15 amino acids. Between the trimmed V and J ends, which lost 0 bases and 2 bases, there was a span of 9 bases.

This chain uses TRBV5-6 with TRBJ2-2; D unresolved. The CDR3 covers 14 residues. The germline V gene has CDR1 SGHDT and CDR2 YYEEEE. Trimming left V 0 bases short and J 5 bases short, with 8 bases between. In nucleotides, the CDR3 is TGTGCCAGCAGCTTGGATCTGGGAACCGGGGAGCTGTTTTTT. Translating gives CASSLDLGTGELFF.

This chain uses TRBV18 with TRBJ2-5; 7 bases line up with TRBD1. The CDR3 consists of 13 residues. V dropped 4 bases and J dropped 5; count of bases not matched to a gene: 4. Per the germline V gene, CDR1 is KGHSH and CDR2 is LQKENI. The CDR3 loop reads CASSRQGRETQYF. CDR3 nucleotide sequence: TGTGCCAGCTCACGACAGGGACGGGAGACCCAGTACTTC.

The gene calls are TRBV5-4 and TRBJ2-2; 14 bases map to TRBD2. CDR3 length equals 16 residues. V lost 4 bases, J lost 6 bases, and 5 bases stayed unmatched. The V gene's germline CDR1 is SGHNT and CDR2 YYREEE (reference sequence). The chain's CDR3 is CASSGGLAGGAGELFF. Here the CDR3 DNA reads TGTGCCAGCAGCGGAGGACTAGCGGGAGGTGCCGGGGAGCTGTTTTTT. The whole variable domain, filled in from reference TRBV5-4 and TRBJ2-2, reads ETGVTQSPTHLIKTRGQQVTLRCSSQSGHNTVSWYQQALGQGPQFIFQYYREEENGRGNFPPRFSGLQFPNYSSELNVNALELDDSALYLCASSGGLAGGAGELFFGEGSRLTVL.

J is TRBJ2-3 and V is TRBV7-2; D tentatively fits TRBD1 or TRBD2 (5 bases each). The CDR3 loop spans 18 amino acids. V gave up 1 base and J gave up 7 bases, with 24 bases separating them. Per germline, CDR1 SGHTA and CDR2 FQGNSA. The CDR3 DNA is TGTGCCAGCAGCTTAGTAGGGATGATAGGGACCCCTGCTAATACGCAGTATTTT. Encoded protein: CASSLVGMIGTPANTQYF.

The V and J genes are TRBV5-1 and TRBJ2-5; maybe TRBD1 (5 bases). TRBJ2-7 matches the DNA end more closely, so the J call is doubtful. CDR3 size: 15 residues. CDR1 is SGHRS, CDR2 YFSETQ, per germline. The CDR3 region is CASSIGGRDSYEQYF. The CDR3, as DNA: TGCGCCAGCAGTATCGGCGGCAGGGACTCCTACGAGCAGTACTTC.

This chain links TRBV7-2 with TRBJ2-3; 7 bases match TRBD1. Looked up from germline, CDR1 is SGHTA and CDR2 is FQGNSA. The trim removed 0 bases at V and 4 bases at J, leaving 1 base unmatched. The CDR3 runs 14 residues. The CDR3 DNA follows: TGTGCCAGCAGCTTAGCCGGGACAGCAGATACGCAGTATTTT. Its translation is CASSLAGTADTQYF.

V and J are TRBV21-1 and TRBJ2-3; the table's D call TRBD1 went unverified against the DNA. TRBV21-1 is marked as a pseudogene. CDR3 length equals 12 residues. This CDR3 reads CASSRRQDTQYF. CDR3 DNA sequence: TGTGCCAGCAGCAGAAGACAAGATACGCAGTATTTT.